This T cell receptor (beta chain) is drawn from a study of blood T cell repertoires in COVID-19. In the original workflow: The authors estimated nucleated cell counts from reference gene primer amplification. This table comes from immunoSEQ multiplex PCR, and its TCRdb copy is limited to in-frame clones, with some not included. V, J and clone size derive from that table, while D and trimming were established from the DNA sequence. The sample includes 250,000 to 350,000 clones, approximately 92% of them seen just once. Germline CDR1 is LGHDT and CDR2 is YNNKEL (reference sequence). With 5 bases removed from V and 6 bases from J, the gap between germline ends came to 10 bases. The CDR3 sequence is 12 residues long.

The V gene is TRBV3-1 (or the pseudogene TRBV3-2), the J gene TRBJ1-1; D is undetermined. Input material: PBMCs or T cells enriched from blood (not recorded which). The clonotype was recovered from a woman aged 18-30 years who had recovered from COVID-19. CDR3 loop: CASSGPGAEAFF. DNA of the CDR3: TGTGCCAGCAGCGGACCCGGGGCTGAAGCTTTCTTT.